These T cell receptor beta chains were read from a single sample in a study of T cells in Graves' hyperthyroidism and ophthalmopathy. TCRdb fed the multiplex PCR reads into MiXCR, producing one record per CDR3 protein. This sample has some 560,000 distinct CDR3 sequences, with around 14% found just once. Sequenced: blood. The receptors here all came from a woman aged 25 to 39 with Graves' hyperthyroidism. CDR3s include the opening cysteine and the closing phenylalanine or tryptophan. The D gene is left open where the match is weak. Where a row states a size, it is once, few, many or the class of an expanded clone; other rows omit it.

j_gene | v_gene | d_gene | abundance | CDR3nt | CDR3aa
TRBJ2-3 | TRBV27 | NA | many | TGTGCCAGCACCGGGAGCTACACAGATACGCAGTATTTT | CASTGSYTDTQYF
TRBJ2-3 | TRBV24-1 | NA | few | TGTGCCACCAGTGATTTGGGCGGGGCCGCAGATACGCAGTATTTT | CATSDLGGAADTQYF
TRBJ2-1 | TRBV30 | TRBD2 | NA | TGTGCCTGGAGTGAACTAGCGGGTTACAATGAGCAGTTCTTC | CAWSELAGYNEQFF
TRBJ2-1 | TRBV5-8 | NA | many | TGTGCCAGCAGCCCGGGGCCAAGCTCCTACAATGAGCAGTTCTTC | CASSPGPSSYNEQFF
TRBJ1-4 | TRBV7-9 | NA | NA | TGTGCCAGCAGCCCCACTTCCGGTAATGAAAAACTGTTTTTT | CASSPTSGNEKLFF
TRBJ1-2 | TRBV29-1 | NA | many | TGCAGCGTTGATCGGATTGACTATGGCTACACCTTC | CSVDRIDYGYTF
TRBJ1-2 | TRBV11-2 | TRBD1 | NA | TGTGCCAGCAGCTTAGACAGGGACAGCTCTAATTATGGCTACACCTTC | CASSLDRDSSNYGYTF
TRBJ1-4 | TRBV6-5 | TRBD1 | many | TGTGCCAGCAGTTACTCCGGGACAGGGACTAATGAAAAACTGTTTTTT | CASSYSGTGTNEKLFF
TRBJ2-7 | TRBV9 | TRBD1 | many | TGTGCCAGCAGCGTAGGGGGACAGGGCTACGAGCAGTACTTC | CASSVGGQGYEQYF
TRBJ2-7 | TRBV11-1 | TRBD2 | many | TGTGCCAGCAGCCCTCTAGCGGGAGAGAATTACGAGCAGTACTTC | CASSPLAGENYEQYF
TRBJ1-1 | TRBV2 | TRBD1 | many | TGTGCCAGCAGTGAAGGGGCAGGGGGTGGGACTGAAGCTTTCTTT | CASSEGAGGGTEAFF
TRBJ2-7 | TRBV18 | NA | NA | TGTGCCAGCTCACCACCGAGGGTTGGAGAGTTTGTCTACGAGCAGTACTTC | CASSPPRVGEFVYEQYF
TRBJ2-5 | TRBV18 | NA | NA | TGTGCCAGCTCGCCGGGGGCCTGGAGTTCGTTGACCCAGTACTTC | CASSPGAWSSLTQYF
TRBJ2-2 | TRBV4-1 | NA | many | TGCGCCAGCAGCCAAGTCGCGGCAGGCAAGGGGGAGCTGTTTTTT | CASSQVAAGKGELFF
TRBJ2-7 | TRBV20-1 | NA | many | TGCAGTGCTAGAGATCACCGGGACTACGAGCAGTACTTC | CSARDHRDYEQYF
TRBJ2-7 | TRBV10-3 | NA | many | TGTGCCACCACGGACACTTCCTACGAGCAGTACTTC | CATTDTSYEQYF
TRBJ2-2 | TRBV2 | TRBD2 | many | TGTGCCAGCAATGGCGGGAGGATCGGGGAGCTGTTTTTT | CASNGGRIGELFF
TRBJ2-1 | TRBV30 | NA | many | TGTGCCTGGAGTGCCCACAGGGGAGGCGAGCAGTTCTTC | CAWSAHRGGEQFF
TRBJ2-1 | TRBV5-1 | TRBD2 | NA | TGCGCCAGCAGCTTGGCCGGGACTAGCGGGAGGGCTGAGCAGTTCTTC | CASSLAGTSGRAEQFF
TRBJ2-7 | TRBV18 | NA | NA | TGTGCCAGCTCACCAAATATATACGAGCAGTACTTC | CASSPNIYEQYF
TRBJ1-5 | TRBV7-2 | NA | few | TGTGCCAGCAGCTTAGAGGGTTTGTATAGTCAGCCCCAGCATTTT | CASSLEGLYSQPQHF
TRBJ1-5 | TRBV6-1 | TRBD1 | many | TGTGCCAGCAGGAGGGGGCACGAGGGCAATCAGCCCCAGCATTTT | CASRRGHEGNQPQHF